This TCR beta chain was captured by sequencing in a study of cytomegalovirus exposure and HLA in healthy donors. The study's findings and limits: There were over 150 TCR beta chains listed as cytomegalovirus-associated. Differences between HLA loci emerged in a later analysis of TCR association rates, with DRB1 most and HLA-C fewest.

The PCR made use of 60 Vbeta and 13 Jbeta primers. Generated by immunoSEQ multiplex PCR, the TCRdb table keeps only in-frame clones and is missing some. The sample comprises approximately 77,000 clones, roughly 80% of which are singletons, and roughly 7.2% rests with the top ten. After removal of 6 bases from V and 6 bases from J, the junction contained 2 bases not matched to a gene. This CDR3 region has 13 residues. CDR1 is SNHLY, CDR2 FYNNEI, per germline. All donors participated as healthy donors of bone marrow. Turning to this clone: Its antigen is still unknown.

This receptor was obtained from a woman in her thirties or forties in good health and CMV-seronegative. The V and J genes are TRBV2 and TRBJ2-1; 10 nucleotides match TRBD1. The sample taken for sequencing was PBMCs. CDR3 coding DNA: TGTGCCAGCAGGGGACAGGGGCGCAATGAGCAGTTCTTC. As protein: CASRGQGRNEQFF.